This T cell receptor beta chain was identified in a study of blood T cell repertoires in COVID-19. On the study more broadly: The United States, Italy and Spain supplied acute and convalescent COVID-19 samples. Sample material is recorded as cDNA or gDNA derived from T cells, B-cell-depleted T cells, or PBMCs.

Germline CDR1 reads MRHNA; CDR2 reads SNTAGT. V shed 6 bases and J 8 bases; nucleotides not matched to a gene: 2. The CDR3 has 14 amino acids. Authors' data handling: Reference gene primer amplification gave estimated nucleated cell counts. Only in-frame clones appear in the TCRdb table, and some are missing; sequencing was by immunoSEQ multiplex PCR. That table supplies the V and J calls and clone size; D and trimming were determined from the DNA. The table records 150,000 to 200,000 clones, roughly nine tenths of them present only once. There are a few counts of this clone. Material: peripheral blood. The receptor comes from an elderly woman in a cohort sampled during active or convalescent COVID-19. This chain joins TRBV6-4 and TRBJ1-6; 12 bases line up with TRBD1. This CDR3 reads CASRGQGADSPLHF. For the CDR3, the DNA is TGTGCCAGCAGGGGACAGGGGGCGGATTCACCCCTCCACTTT.